A single sample gave rise to the 22 T cell receptor beta chains below, sequenced in a study of cytomegalovirus exposure and HLA in healthy donors. Primers: 60 Vbeta forward and 13 Jbeta reverse. Some clones are missing from TCRdb's copy, which holds only in-frame ones; the method was immunoSEQ multiplex PCR. The sample has some 93,000 clones, about 66% seen once. The sample comprised PBMCs. These receptors were collected from a boy between 10 and 17 years old in good health and CMV-seropositive.

The chain couples TRBV29-1 to TRBJ1-2, with 7 bases that match TRBD1. Germline V lookup: CDR1 SQVTM, CDR2 ANQGSEA. This CDR3 is 14 amino acids long. The CDR3 sequence: CRVTGTDDNYGYTF. The CDR3 DNA reads as TGCAGAGTAACGGGGACAGACGATAACTATGGCTACACCTTC.

This clone was seen a handful of times. This sequence joins TRBV27 and TRBJ1-2; a possible D gene is TRBD1 (6 bases). Germline assignment: CDR1 MNHEY and CDR2 SMNVEV (reference sequence). CDR3 length: 17 amino acids. Trimming pared 3 bases from V and 4 bases from J, leaving 21 bases between. The CDR3 sequence is CASSLLTVNRERYGYTF. DNA for the CDR3: TGTGCCAGCAGTTTGTTGACCGTTAACAGGGAACGCTATGGCTACACCTTC.

The sample holds a few counts of this clone. The chain employs TRBV7-9 and TRBJ2-7, with 9 bases aligning to TRBD1. The CDR3 sequence is 15 residues long. Looked up from germline, CDR1 is SEHNR and CDR2 is FQNEAQ (reference sequence). The V gene end was trimmed by 5 bases and the J gene end by 3 bases; junction bases not matched to a gene: 8. CDR3 region: CASSRTQGANYEQYF. CDR3 nucleotide sequence: TGTGCCAGCAGCCGAACACAGGGGGCCAACTACGAGCAGTACTTC.

This clone was seen a handful of times. V gene TRBV5-4 combines with J gene TRBJ2-7, with 9 positions matching TRBD1. V dropped 4 bases and J dropped 1; count of bases not matched to a gene: 6. Germline lookup yields CDR1 SGHNT and CDR2 YYREEE (reference sequence). The CDR3 runs to 15 residues. The CDR3 DNA reads TGTGCCAGCAGCGTACAGGGGGCCCCTTCCTACGAGCAGTACTTC. The encoded protein is CASSVQGAPSYEQYF.

This clone appeared a few times. The CDR3 loop is CASSIISGVPSPAEQYF. CDR3 bases: TGTGCCAGTAGTATTATTAGCGGGGTTCCCTCCCCCGCCGAGCAGTACTTC. V usage is TRBV19 and J usage is TRBJ2-7; TRBD2 agrees at 8 bases. The CDR3 spans 17 residues. Germline trimming cut 3 bases from V and 6 bases from J; bases unmatched to any gene: 16. Germline V gene sequence: CDR1 LNHDA, CDR2 SQIVND (reference sequence).

The V call is TRBV7-3, the J call TRBJ2-7, with TRBD1 matching 9 bases. The trim removed 5 bases at V and 5 bases at J, leaving 7 bases unmatched. Germline V gene data show CDR1 as SGHTA and CDR2 as FQGTGA. CDR3 length: 14 residues. Here the CDR3 DNA reads TGTGCCAGCAGCCCGGGGACAGGGCGCGACGAGCAGTACTTC. It is translated as CASSPGTGRDEQYF.

This chain links TRBV5-1 with TRBJ2-3; possible D gene TRBD2, 6 bases. Germline V gene lookup returns CDR1 SGHRS and CDR2 YFSETQ. V lost 0 bases and J lost 0, with 14 bases in between. The CDR3 totals 17 residues. CDR3 residues: CASSLALRGTSTDTQYF. CDR3 nucleotide sequence: TGCGCCAGCAGCTTGGCGTTGCGGGGTACTAGCACAGATACGCAGTATTTT.

To note about this clone: Other DNA sequences in the sample encode the same CDR3. The chain couples TRBV4-3 to TRBJ2-7, with 10 bases that match TRBD2. This CDR3 contains 16 residues. V was clipped by 0 bases and J by 0 bases; unmatched bases: 2. Per germline, CDR1 LGHNA and CDR2 YSLEER. The CDR3 loop is CASSQEASGSSYEQYF. In nucleotides, the CDR3 is TGCGCCAGCAGCCAAGAGGCTAGCGGGAGCTCCTACGAGCAGTACTTC.

The chain couples TRBV6-1 to TRBJ1-2; 11 nucleotides match TRBD1. V was clipped by 8 bases and J by 5 bases; unmatched bases: 7. CDR3 length equals 14 residues. Per germline, CDR1 MNHNS and CDR2 SASEGT. Here the CDR3 reads CASAFGQGAYGYTF. As DNA, the CDR3 is TGTGCCAGCGCATTCGGACAGGGGGCTTATGGCTACACCTTC.

Here the CDR3 DNA reads TGTGCCAGCAGTGAATGGGTCCCGGGACAGGGGGAGGGCACAGATACGCAGTATTTT. Protein product: CASSEWVPGQGEGTDTQYF. This chain connects TRBV2 to TRBJ2-3; TRBD1 matches at 11 bases. J gave up 1 base and V 2 bases, and 11 bases lay outside the gene matches. This CDR3 region has 19 residues. The germline V gene encodes CDR1 SNHLY and CDR2 FYNNEI.

The J gene is TRBJ1-2, the V gene TRBV4-1, with 10 nucleotides matching TRBD1. The CDR3 consists of 15 residues. CDR1 MGHRA and CDR2 YSYEKL come from the germline V gene. The ends lost 3 bases at V and 5 bases at J; junction bases unmatched: 6. Written as DNA, the CDR3 is TGCGCCAGCAGCCAGCTGACAGGGGGCGGTTATGGCTACACCTTC. Translating it yields CASSQLTGGGYGYTF.

The chain recombines TRBV30 with TRBJ1-3; no reliable D call. The germline CDR1 and CDR2 sequences are GTSNPN and SVGIG (reference sequence). CDR3 length: 14 amino acids. Trimming cost V 0 bases and J 3 bases, with 9 bases left between them. The CDR3 DNA sequence: TGTGCCTGGAGTGTAAATTCGGTTGGAAACACCATATATTTT. It codes for CAWSVNSVGNTIYF.

The rearrangement uses TRBV5-4 and TRBJ1-2, with unresolved D. Germline V gives CDR1 SGHNT, CDR2 YYREEE (reference sequence). V gave up 4 bases and J gave up 8 bases, with 12 bases separating them. The CDR3 consists of 12 residues. CDR3 in DNA: TGTGCCAGCAGCCTCCGGACTGAAGGCTACACCTTC. This translates into CASSLRTEGYTF.

The chain carries TRBV2 and TRBJ2-6, with a tentative D call TRBD2 (6 bases). The CDR3 totals 15 residues. The ends were cut back, 9 bases at V and 2 bases at J, with 14 bases in the middle. Per the germline V gene, CDR1 is SNHLY and CDR2 is FYNNEI. The CDR3 nucleotides read TGTGCCAGTCCCCGGACTAAAACTGGGGCCAACGTCCTGACTTTC. Its translation is CASPRTKTGANVLTF.

CDR3 protein: CASTTSGSFDEQFF. CDR3 bases: TGCGCCAGCACCACTAGCGGGAGCTTCGATGAGCAGTTCTTC. The rearrangement uses TRBV10-2 and TRBJ2-1; 11 bases are shared with TRBD2. Germline assignment: CDR1 WSHSY and CDR2 SAAADI. This CDR3 contains 14 residues. V lost 7 bases and J lost 8; bases outside the gene matches: 7.

The V call is TRBV4-3, the J call TRBJ1-1; D might be TRBD1 (5 bases). V lost 0 bases and J lost 3, with 11 bases in between. The CDR3 extends over 15 amino acids. Germline values: CDR1 LGHNA, CDR2 YSLEER. The CDR3 DNA sequence: TGCGCCAGCAGCCAAGACCGAATAGGGGACACTGAAGCTTTCTTT. Amino acids: CASSQDRIGDTEAFF.

The chain couples TRBV29-1 to TRBJ2-3; D is perhaps TRBD1 (5 bases). Germline V CDR1 and CDR2: SQVTM, ANQGSEA. Trimming left V 7 bases short and J 0 bases short, with 14 bases between. This CDR3 region has 14 residues. CDR3: CSAPQVYSTDTQYF. Written as DNA, the CDR3 is TGCAGCGCCCCACAGGTCTATAGCACAGATACGCAGTATTTT.

V is TRBV19 and J is TRBJ2-1; no firm D call. The germline CDR1 and CDR2 sequences are LNHDA and SQIVND (reference sequence). CDR3 length: 16 residues. With 5 bases removed from V and 2 bases from J, the gap between germline ends came to 16 bases. The CDR3 DNA reads as TGTGCCAGTAGTCTGTTAACGACATATGCCTACAATGAGCAGTTCTTC. This gives the protein CASSLLTTYAYNEQFF.

The chain joins TRBV29-1 to TRBJ1-3; D unresolved. Germline V CDR1 and CDR2: SQVTM, ANQGSEA. Deletions cut 1 base from V and 5 bases from J, with 6 bases between. This CDR3 has 12 amino acids. In DNA, the CDR3 is TGCAGCGTTGAAGCCACTAGAAACACCATATATTTT. Translated: CSVEATRNTIYF.

V and J are TRBV6-5 and TRBJ2-4, with D possibly being TRBD1 (5 bases). V was cut by 5 bases and J by 1 base, with 12 bases left in between. The CDR3 totals 15 residues. Germline CDR1 and CDR2: MNHEY and SVGAGI. The CDR3 region is CASSRGSWAKNIQYF. DNA for the CDR3: TGTGCCAGCAGTAGGGGAAGTTGGGCCAAAAACATTCAGTACTTC.

The J gene is TRBJ1-5, the V gene TRBV19; D is possibly TRBD1 (6 bases). The CDR3 contains 16 residues. V lost 0 bases and J 6 bases, leaving 15 bases between the germline ends. The germline CDR1 and CDR2 sequences are LNHDA and SQIVND (reference sequence). This CDR3 reads CASSIDIPLGGQPQHF. The CDR3 DNA sequence: TGTGCCAGTAGTATAGATATCCCCTTAGGGGGTCAGCCCCAGCATTTT. Supplemented by reference TRBV19 and TRBJ1-5, the full variable domain reads DGGITQSPKYLFRKEGQNVTLSCEQNLNHDAMYWYRQDPGQGLRLIYYSQIVNDFQKGDIAEGYSVSREKKESFPLTVTSAQKNPTAFYLCASSIDIPLGGQPQHFGDGTRLSIL.

Here the CDR3 reads CAISERVGQQETQYF. CDR3 nucleotides: TGTGCCATCAGTGAAAGAGTGGGACAGCAAGAGACCCAGTACTTC. The gene calls are TRBV10-3 and TRBJ2-5; TRBD1 agrees at 7 bases. CDR3 size: 15 residues. Per germline, CDR1 ENHRY and CDR2 SYGVKD. V was clipped by 3 bases and J by 2 bases; unmatched bases: 6.